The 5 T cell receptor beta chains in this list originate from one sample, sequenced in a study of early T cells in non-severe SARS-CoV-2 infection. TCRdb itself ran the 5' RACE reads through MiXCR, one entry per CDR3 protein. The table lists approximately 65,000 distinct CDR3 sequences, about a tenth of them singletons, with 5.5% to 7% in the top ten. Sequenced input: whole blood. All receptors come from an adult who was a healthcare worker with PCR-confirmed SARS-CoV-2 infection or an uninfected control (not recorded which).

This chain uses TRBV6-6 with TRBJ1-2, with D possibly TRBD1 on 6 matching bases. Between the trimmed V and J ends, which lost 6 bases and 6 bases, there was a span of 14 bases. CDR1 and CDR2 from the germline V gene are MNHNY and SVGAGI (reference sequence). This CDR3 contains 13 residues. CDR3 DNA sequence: TGTGCCAGCAGACTACAGGGAAATGATGGCTACACCTTC. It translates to CASRLQGNDGYTF.

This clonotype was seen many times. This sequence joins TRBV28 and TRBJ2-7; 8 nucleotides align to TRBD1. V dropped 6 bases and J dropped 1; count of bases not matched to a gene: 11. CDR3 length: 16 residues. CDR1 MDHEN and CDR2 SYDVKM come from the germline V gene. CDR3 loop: CASRPTDRDLSYEQYF. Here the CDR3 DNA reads TGTGCCAGCAGACCAACGGACAGGGACCTTTCCTACGAGCAGTACTTC.

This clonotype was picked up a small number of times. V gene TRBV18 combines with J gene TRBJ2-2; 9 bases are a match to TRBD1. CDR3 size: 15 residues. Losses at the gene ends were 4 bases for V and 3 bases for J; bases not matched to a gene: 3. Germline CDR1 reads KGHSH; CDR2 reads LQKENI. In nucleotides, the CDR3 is TGTGCCAGCTCACTGGGACAGGGATACACCGGGGAGCTGTTTTTT. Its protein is CASSLGQGYTGELFF.

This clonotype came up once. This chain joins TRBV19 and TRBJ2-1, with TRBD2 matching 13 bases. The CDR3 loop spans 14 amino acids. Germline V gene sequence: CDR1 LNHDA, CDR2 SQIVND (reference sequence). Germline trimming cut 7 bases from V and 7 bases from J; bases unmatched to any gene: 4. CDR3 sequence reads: CASTSTSGRNEQFF. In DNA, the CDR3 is TGTGCCAGTACCTCGACTAGCGGGAGGAATGAGCAGTTCTTC.

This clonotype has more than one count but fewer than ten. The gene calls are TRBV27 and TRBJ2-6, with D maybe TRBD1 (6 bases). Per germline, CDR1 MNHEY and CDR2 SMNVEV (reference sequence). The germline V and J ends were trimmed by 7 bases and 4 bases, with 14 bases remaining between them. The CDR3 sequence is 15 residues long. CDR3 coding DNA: TGTGCCAGCACCGGATCAGGGGTCGGGGCCAACGTCCTGACTTTC. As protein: CASTGSGVGANVLTF.